This T cell receptor (beta chain) was profiled in a study of monozygotic twins with inflammatory bowel disease. Overall study results and limits: Sharing of clonotypes with others was lower in IBD patients than in healthy twins, and this was especially so with disease activity.

Comment on this clonotype: Its antigen is as yet unknown.

TCRdb reprocessed the 5' RACE reads and stores each CDR3 protein as one record, lacking DNA. This sample contains 300,000 to 350,000 distinct CDR3 sequences. CDR3 length: 14 residues. Per the germline V gene, CDR1 is SGHTA and CDR2 is FQGNSA. This TCR was sampled from a human donor with ulcerative colitis or Crohn's disease, or a healthy co-twin of an affected twin (not recorded which). The V gene is TRBV7-2, the J gene TRBJ2-1. The sequencing sample was made of blood. CDR3 sequence: CASSLERVYNEQFF.